These T cell receptor beta chains were read from a single sample in a study of OX40 agonist ivuxolimab in advanced cancers. Clones were sequenced by immunoSEQ multiplex PCR, and TCRdb holds only the in-frame ones, with some missing. The repertoire holds around 56,000 clones, with under 85% as singletons. The input for sequencing was CD4+ or CD8+ T cells sorted from blood, taken in a trial of the OX40 agonist ivuxolimab. Receptors originate from an adult with an advanced solid tumor such as melanoma, head and neck, liver or kidney cancer. The CDR3 runs from the conserved cysteine through the conserved F or W. The D gene is left open where the match is weak. Rows give clone size only sometimes, using once, few, many, or a class for an expanded clone.

TRBV11-3	15	NA	TRBD2	TRBJ2-7	CASSPGRGLPYEQYF	TGTGCCAGCAGCCCCGGGAGGGGACTCCCCTACGAGCAGTACTTC
TRBV28	13	NA	NA	TRBJ1-5	CASRREPNQPQHF	TGTGCCAGCAGGCGGGAACCCAATCAGCCCCAGCATTTT
TRBV5-1	15	NA	TRBD1	TRBJ1-1	CASSLFQGASTEAFF	TGCGCCAGCAGCTTGTTTCAGGGGGCGAGCACTGAAGCTTTCTTT
TRBV19	14	once	NA	TRBJ2-1	CASSIAGSGTEQFF	TGTGCCAGTAGTATAGCCGGGAGTGGTACTGAGCAGTTCTTC
TRBV28	16	NA	TRBD1	TRBJ1-5	CASSLSTGENNQPQHF	TGTGCCAGCAGTTTATCGACAGGGGAGAACAATCAGCCCCAGCATTTT
TRBV30	12	NA	NA	TRBJ1-3	CAWIRSGNTIYF	TGTGCCTGGATACGTTCCGGAAACACCATATATTTT
TRBV7-9	15	NA	TRBD1	TRBJ1-3	CASSALRGPGNTIYF	TGTGCCAGCAGCGCACTCAGGGGGCCTGGAAACACCATATATTTT
TRBV5-1	15	NA	NA	TRBJ2-2	CASRGGQLNTGELFF	TGCGCCAGCAGGGGTGGACAGTTGAACACCGGGGAGCTGTTTTTT
TRBV19	12	once	NA	TRBJ1-4	CASEGEAEKLFF	TGTGCCAGTGAAGGGGAGGCTGAAAAACTGTTTTTT
TRBV27	16	NA	TRBD2	TRBJ2-2	CASSFFPAGVTGELFF	TGTGCCAGCAGTTTCTTTCCAGCGGGAGTTACCGGGGAGCTGTTTTTT
TRBV19	14	NA	NA	TRBJ1-2	CASSIVADRYGYTF	TGTGCCAGTAGTATAGTGGCAGACCGCTATGGCTACACCTTC
TRBV19	12	NA	NA	TRBJ1-1	CASSGGLTEAFF	TGTGCCAGTAGTGGGGGTTTGACTGAAGCTTTCTTT
TRBV27	14	NA	NA	TRBJ2-1	CASASEGRYNEQFF	TGTGCCAGCGCGTCGGAGGGAAGATACAATGAGCAGTTCTTC